Listed below are T cell receptor beta chains from one sample, sequenced in a study of T cells after yellow fever vaccination. TCRdb re-derived calls from the 5' RACE reads in MiXCR, one entry per CDR3 protein. The data hold around 110,000 distinct CDR3 sequences, with more than 7.5% observed a single time. The sample was CD8+ T cells sorted from PBMCs, taken 45 days after the yellow fever booster vaccination. All receptors derive from a man aged 25 to 40 who received the YFV17D yellow fever vaccine. Both conserved end residues are part of each CDR3. The D gene is left open where the match is weak. Clone size appears in some rows only: once, few, many, or a class for an expanded clone.

j_call cdr3_length d_call v_call clone_size cdr3_aa cdr3_nt
TRBJ1-5 12 . TRBV23-1 few CALGRSNQPQHF TGCGCCCTGGGACGGAGCAATCAGCCCCAGCATTTT
TRBJ2-1 16 TRBD2 TRBV6-2/TRBV6-3 . CASIHWGLAGVNEQFF TGTGCCAGCATCCACTGGGGTCTAGCGGGAGTCAATGAGCAGTTCTTC
TRBJ2-7 14 TRBD2 TRBV12-3/TRBV12-4 many CASTLGLAGGEQYF TGTGCCAGCACCCTGGGACTAGCGGGAGGCGAGCAGTACTTC
TRBJ1-4 13 . TRBV7-9 many CASSLATNEKLFF TGTGCCAGCAGCCTTGCAACTAATGAAAAACTGTTTTTT
TRBJ2-7 15 TRBD1 TRBV27 many CASRGQGGGSYEQYF TGTGCCAGCAGGGGACAGGGGGGCGGAAGCTACGAGCAGTACTTC
TRBJ1-1 11 . TRBV7-9 medium-sized CASSRTLEAFF TGTGCCAGCAGCCGGACCCTTGAAGCTTTCTTT
TRBJ2-3 16 TRBD2 TRBV5-6 few CASSLDAGALTDTQYF TGTGCCAGCAGCTTGGATGCGGGAGCCCTGACAGATACGCAGTATTTT
TRBJ2-7 14 . TRBV4-3 many CASSEYTGPYEQYF TGCGCCAGCAGCGAATACACGGGACCCTACGAGCAGTACTTC
TRBJ2-3 16 TRBD2 TRBV5-4 few CASSLLAGGSPDTQYF TGTGCCAGCAGCCTTCTAGCGGGAGGGTCCCCAGATACGCAGTATTTT
TRBJ2-7 15 TRBD2 TRBV20-1 many CSARERTSGRYEQYF TGCAGTGCTAGAGAGCGGACTAGCGGGAGATACGAGCAGTACTTC
TRBJ1-4 13 TRBD1 TRBV9 many CASSGQDNEKLFF TGTGCCTCCTCGGGACAGGACAATGAAAAACTGTTTTTT
TRBJ2-2 12 . TRBV5-6 few CASSDGTGELFF TGTGCCAGCAGCGACGGTACCGGGGAGCTGTTTTTT
TRBJ2-7 15 TRBD2 TRBV7-6 many CASSPGLATTYEQYF TGTGCCAGCAGCCCCGGACTAGCGACAACCTACGAGCAGTACTTC
TRBJ2-7 14 . TRBV27 many CASSWWGSSYEQYF TGTGCCAGCAGTTGGTGGGGGAGCTCCTACGAGCAGTACTTC
TRBJ2-7 15 TRBD2 TRBV7-9 . CASRNSGPPHGEQYF TGTGCCAGCAGGAATAGCGGGCCACCGCATGGGGAGCAGTACTTC
TRBJ2-3 12 . TRBV29-1 many CSVPPLGGTQYF TGCAGCGTTCCGCCACTGGGCGGTACGCAGTATTTT
TRBJ2-7 16 . TRBV6-2/TRBV6-3 many CASSYVSVEWKYEQYF TGTGCCAGCAGTTACGTTTCAGTTGAGTGGAAGTACGAGCAGTACTTC
TRBJ1-1 14 TRBD1 TRBV7-9 . CASSSGQGETEAFF TGTGCCAGCAGCTCGGGACAGGGGGAGACTGAAGCTTTCTTT
TRBJ2-1 12 . TRBV29-1 many CSVEEGPGEQFF TGCAGCGTTGAAGAGGGACCTGGGGAGCAGTTCTTC
TRBJ2-7 14 TRBD2 TRBV12-3/TRBV12-4 few CASSFTSEAYEQYF TGTGCCAGCAGTTTTACTAGCGAGGCCTACGAGCAGTACTTC
TRBJ2-1 15 TRBD2 TRBV11-1 many CASSRLAGGYNEQFF TGTGCCAGCAGTCGACTAGCGGGAGGGTACAATGAGCAGTTCTTC
TRBJ2-5 17 TRBD1 TRBV7-6 . CASSLVGLTGSGETQYF TGTGCCAGCAGCTTAGTCGGACTGACAGGGTCCGGCGAGACCCAGTACTTC
TRBJ1-4 14 . TRBV27 many CASRDIMNIEKLFF TGTGCCAGCAGAGACATAATGAATATTGAAAAACTGTTTTTT
TRBJ2-1 15 TRBD2 TRBV5-1 . CASTALAGANNEQFF TGCGCCAGCACCGCTTTAGCGGGAGCCAACAATGAGCAGTTCTTC
TRBJ2-7 15 . TRBV7-6 many CASSPGTGSSYEQYF TGTGCCAGCAGCCCCGGGACGGGGAGCTCCTACGAGCAGTACTTC
TRBJ2-5 12 . TRBV12-3/TRBV12-4 many CASSFFGETQYF TGTGCCAGCAGTTTTTTCGGGGAGACCCAGTACTTC
TRBJ1-1 14 TRBD1 TRBV6-1 few CASSAGQGEFEAFF TGTGCCAGCAGTGCCGGACAGGGGGAATTTGAGGCTTTCTTT
TRBJ2-7 17 TRBD2 TRBV5-1 . CASSYEAGALFSYEQYF TGCGCCAGCAGTTATGAAGCGGGAGCCCTCTTTTCCTACGAGCAGTACTTC
TRBJ2-3 17 . TRBV21-1 many CASSIVWAIENTDTQYF TGTGCCAGCAGCATCGTCTGGGCAATAGAAAACACAGATACGCAGTATTTT
TRBJ2-7 13 . TRBV5-1 many CASSLDSRREQYF TGCGCCAGCAGCTTGGACTCCAGAAGGGAGCAGTACTTC
TRBJ2-1 18 TRBD2 TRBV20-1 many CSATNPPGLAGGKNEQFF TGCAGTGCCACCAATCCACCCGGACTAGCGGGAGGGAAGAATGAGCAGTTCTTC
TRBJ2-3 15 TRBD2 TRBV7-2 . CASSPAGGGADTQYF TGTGCCAGCAGCCCAGCGGGAGGGGGGGCAGATACGCAGTATTTT
TRBJ2-4 12 TRBD2 TRBV9 many CASSVDGGGEHF TGTGCCAGCAGCGTAGACGGTGGGGGGGAGCATTTC
TRBJ2-7 14 . TRBV27 many CASSLSTGIYEQYF TGTGCCAGCAGTTTATCCACGGGCATCTACGAGCAGTACTTC
TRBJ2-1 14 TRBD2 TRBV5-4 few CASSLVASGAPQFF TGTGCCAGCAGCTTGGTTGCTAGCGGGGCGCCCCAGTTCTTC
TRBJ2-7 16 TRBD1 TRBV7-9 many CASSSSRQGYWDEQYF TGTGCCAGCAGCTCCAGCCGACAGGGTTATTGGGACGAGCAGTACTTC
TRBJ2-7 15 . TRBV7-6 many CASSLVVSGTYEQYF TGTGCCAGCAGCTTAGTGGTTAGCGGAACCTACGAGCAGTACTTC
TRBJ2-7 13 TRBD1 TRBV29-1 many CSVASGTGYEQYF TGCAGCGTAGCCTCCGGGACAGGGTACGAGCAGTACTTC
TRBJ2-7 11 . TRBV30 few CAWDQGSEQYF TGTGCCTGGGACCAAGGGTCCGAGCAGTACTTC
TRBJ2-5 13 . TRBV10-3 many CAARQEPQETQYF TGTGCCGCTAGACAGGAGCCCCAAGAGACCCAGTACTTC
TRBJ2-7 16 . TRBV6-5 many CASSYGDGGLLYEQYF TGTGCCAGCAGTTACGGGGATGGGGGATTGCTCTACGAGCAGTACTTC
TRBJ2-3 17 TRBD2 TRBV7-2 . CASSSRLAGDDTDTQYF TGTGCCAGCAGCTCCAGACTAGCGGGGGACGACACAGATACGCAGTATTTT
TRBJ2-7 15 . TRBV4-2 few CASSQLISTGLEQYF TGTGCCAGCAGCCAATTAATTTCGACCGGTCTGGAGCAGTACTTC
TRBJ2-2 15 TRBD2 TRBV12-3/TRBV12-4 many CASLPRGMNTGELFF TGTGCCAGCCTCCCGCGGGGGATGAACACCGGGGAGCTGTTTTTT
TRBJ2-3 15 TRBD2 TRBV12-3/TRBV12-4 many CASSFLAGNTDTQYF TGTGCCAGCAGCTTTCTAGCGGGAAACACAGATACGCAGTATTTT
TRBJ2-3 16 TRBD2 TRBV29-1 many CSAPGLAGGPADTQYF TGCAGCGCACCGGGACTAGCGGGAGGGCCGGCAGATACGCAGTATTTT
TRBJ2-2 16 TRBD2 TRBV18 many CASSPPGGLYTGELFF TGTGCCAGCTCACCACCTGGGGGACTATACACCGGGGAGCTGTTTTTT
TRBJ2-1 16 . TRBV6-5 many CASSYSRADRYNEQFF TGTGCCAGCAGTTACTCGAGGGCGGACCGATACAATGAGCAGTTCTTC
TRBJ1-1 15 . TRBV27 few CASSLYREVNTEAFF TGTGCCAGCAGTTTGTATAGGGAGGTGAACACTGAAGCTTTCTTT
TRBJ2-1 14 . TRBV4-3 many CASSPFGGANEQFF TGCGCCAGCAGCCCCTTTGGGGGGGCCAATGAGCAGTTCTTC
TRBJ2-1 13 . TRBV6-5 many CASSYGESNEQFF TGTGCCAGCAGTTACGGTGAGAGCAATGAGCAGTTCTTC
TRBJ2-3 14 . TRBV12-3/TRBV12-4 many CASSGLAYPDTQYF TGTGCCAGCAGTGGTCTAGCTTATCCAGATACGCAGTATTTT
TRBJ2-3 14 . TRBV9 many CASSSPHSTDTQYF TGTGCCAGCAGCTCCCCGCATTCCACAGATACGCAGTATTTT